A single sample is the source of the 7 T cell receptor beta chains below, sequenced in a study of shared clonotypes between healthy human individuals. The data were produced by immunoSEQ multiplex PCR, yet TCRdb's version contains in-frame clones alone and is incomplete. The data show 190,000 or so clones, 85% to 95% seen once. What was sequenced was naive CD4+ T cells sorted from blood. The subset was: CD45RA+ positively selected. The receptors come from a woman aged 25 to 45 in good health.

The chain recombines TRBV18 with TRBJ1-1; a weak D match, TRBD1 (5 bases). The CDR3 extends over 16 amino acids. The germline V gene has CDR1 KGHSH and CDR2 LQKENI. Trimming removed 6 bases from V and 0 bases from J, with 17 bases in between. In DNA form, the CDR3 reads TGTGCCAGCTCCCAGGGAACCCGGGGGTTGAACACTGAAGCTTTCTTT. As protein: CASSQGTRGLNTEAFF.

This chain links TRBV27 with TRBJ2-7; TRBD1 aligns across 8 bases. Unmatched junction bases numbered 7, after V lost 7 bases and J lost 2 bases. The germline gives CDR1 MNHEY, CDR2 SMNVEV (reference sequence). The CDR3 runs to 14 residues. The CDR3 DNA reads TGTGCCAGCATCCAGCAACAGGGGGCCTACGAGCAGTACTTC. The encoded protein is CASIQQQGAYEQYF.

In DNA form, the CDR3 reads TGCGCCAGTCGGAGCTCCTACGAGCAGTACTTC. This gives the protein CASRSSYEQYF. V is TRBV5-1 and J is TRBJ2-5, with D hard to call. The J call may not be correct, given that the DNA end is closer to TRBJ2-7. This CDR3 spans 11 amino acids. Germline V gene sequence: CDR1 SGHRS, CDR2 YFSETQ.

The chain couples TRBV5-1 to TRBJ2-7, with 7 bases fitting TRBD2. CDR1 is SGHRS, CDR2 YFSETQ, per germline. The CDR3 sequence is 16 residues long. V shed 4 bases, J shed 4 bases, and the junction held 14 bases outside the gene matches. CDR3 sequence reads: CASSPATRAGKYEQYF. CDR3 in DNA: TGCGCCAGCAGCCCTGCGACTAGAGCGGGGAAGTACGAGCAGTACTTC.

The chain combines TRBV28 with TRBJ1-1, with a tentative D call TRBD1 (5 bases). The CDR3 sequence is 14 residues long. Trimming removed 5 bases at V and 0 bases at J, with 10 bases between. From germline, CDR1 is MDHEN and CDR2 SYDVKM. The CDR3 bases are TGTGCCAGCAGTCCCCAGGGCCTGAACACTGAAGCTTTCTTT. Its protein is CASSPQGLNTEAFF.

The chain joins TRBV18 to TRBJ1-5, with 9 positions matching TRBD1. The germline V gene has CDR1 KGHSH and CDR2 LQKENI. With 0 bases clipped from V and 7 bases from J, the junction kept 4 bases outside the gene matches. The CDR3 totals 15 residues. The DNA for the CDR3 is TGTGCCAGCTCACCACCGGGACAGGGTGGCCAGCCCCAGCATTTT. Protein product: CASSPPGQGGQPQHF.

The rearrangement links TRBV28 to TRBJ1-2; a weak D match, TRBD1 (5 bases). The CDR3 totals 14 residues. CDR1 is MDHEN, CDR2 SYDVKM, per germline. Trimming left V 3 bases short and J 4 bases short, with 12 bases between. The CDR3 sequence is CASSLGGRSYGYTF. DNA for the CDR3: TGTGCCAGCAGTTTGGGGGGAAGGTCCTATGGCTACACCTTC.